Listed here is a single TCR beta chain. Its antigen is currently unknown. The CDR3 has 16 residues. Germline values: CDR1 PRHDT, CDR2 FYEKMQ (reference sequence). Trimming took 5 bases from V and 0 from J, leaving 14 bases between them. With molecular barcodes, quantitative 5'-RACE was used to make the TCR beta libraries. TCRdb itself ran the 5' RACE reads through MiXCR, one entry per CDR3 protein. Of around 130,000 distinct CDR3 sequences detected, about 15% appear once; the ten largest clones hold about 30%. The record originates from a study of CD8 T cells in ankylosing spondylitis. Study observations and caveats: One TCR beta motif, made up of roughly 8 highly homologous variants, appeared characteristic of ankylosing spondylitis blood. Earlier authors reported some of these motif variants in reactive arthritis synovial fluid and blood. Matched ankylosing spondylitis synovial fluid reportedly contained a significantly enriched population of disease-linked clones.

The specimen sequenced was blood, either unsorted or a sorted T cell fraction (not recorded which). This chain connects TRBV13 to TRBJ2-1; TRBD2 is a possible D gene (6 bases). The sequence was collected from a male donor with ankylosing spondylitis. The chain's CDR3 is CASSPQEGTSYNEQFF. The DNA for the CDR3 is TGTGCCAGCAGCCCTCAGGAGGGGACCTCCTACAATGAGCAGTTCTTC.